A selection of T cell receptor beta chains follows, all from one sample in a study of blood T cell repertoires in COVID-19. TCRdb keeps only in-frame clones here, not all; method: immunoSEQ multiplex PCR. This sample has some 110,000 clones; roughly 90% occur once, and the top ten carry around 2.1%. The sample comprised peripheral blood. All receptors come from a man aged 50 to 60 with COVID-19, enrolled during active disease. Both conserved end residues are part of each CDR3. The D gene is left open where the match is weak. Some rows have no size entry. The others give once, few or many, or a class for an expanded clone.

TRBD2	TRBV5-1	15	.	TRBJ2-3	TGCGCCAGCAGGGTTGGGACTAGCGGCACAGATACGCAGTATTTT	CASRVGTSGTDTQYF
TRBD2	TRBV7-2	15	.	TRBJ2-3	TGTGCCAGCAGCGGGGAGGGACTAGCGGGAGATACGCAGTATTTT	CASSGEGLAGDTQYF
.	TRBV5-5	14	.	TRBJ1-4	TGTGCCAGCAGCCTAACCCAGGGAGGAGAAAAACTGTTTTTT	CASSLTQGGEKLFF
TRBD1	TRBV7-2	16	.	TRBJ2-4	TGTGCCAGCAGTTCACAGGGGGCTATAGCCAAAAACATTCAGTACTTC	CASSSQGAIAKNIQYF
TRBD1	TRBV10-3	14	.	TRBJ1-5	TGTGCCATCAGTGGGACAGGGGGTAATCAGCCCCAGCATTTT	CAISGTGGNQPQHF
.	TRBV28	14	.	TRBJ1-1	TGTGCCAGCAGTAGGATCGGGGAGGACACTGAAGCTTTCTTT	CASSRIGEDTEAFF
.	TRBV28	16	.	TRBJ1-3	TGTGCCAGCAGTACCTACAGGGTCTCCTCTGGAAACACCATATATTTT	CASSTYRVSSGNTIYF
TRBD2	TRBV3-1/TRBV3-2	19	.	TRBJ2-3	TGTGCCAGCAGCCCGTTTGGAGAGACTAGCGGGTTTAGCACAGATACGCAGTATTTT	CASSPFGETSGFSTDTQYF
.	TRBV7-3	16	.	TRBJ2-3	TGTGCCAGCAGCTTATCACAGGGCGGGAGAACAGATACGCAGTATTTT	CASSLSQGGRTDTQYF
.	TRBV7-2	16	.	TRBJ2-4	TGTGCCAGCAGCCCCCGAGGGGGTTCGGCCAAAAACATTCAGTACTTC	CASSPRGGSAKNIQYF
.	TRBV3-1/TRBV3-2	16	.	TRBJ2-7	TGTGCCAGCAGCCAGTCTAACAGGGTATGGTCCTACGAGCAGTACTTC	CASSQSNRVWSYEQYF
.	TRBV2	15	few	TRBJ1-3	TGTGCCAGCAGTAAAGATCCCAGGGCCGGAAACACCATATATTTT	CASSKDPRAGNTIYF
TRBD1	TRBV7-2	15	.	TRBJ2-7	TGTGCCAGCAGGACCGGGACAGGGGGTACCTACGAGCAGTACTTC	CASRTGTGGTYEQYF
TRBD2	TRBV19	15	.	TRBJ2-7	TGTGCCAGTAGTTCGGACCTCCCTAGCGGGGACGAGCAGTACTTC	CASSSDLPSGDEQYF
.	TRBV29-1	12	.	TRBJ1-1	TGCAGCGTCCAGGCCCTGAACACTGAAGCTTTCTTT	CSVQALNTEAFF
TRBD2	TRBV6-5	15	.	TRBJ2-3	TGTGCCAGCAGTAGAAGGACTAGGGGCACAGATACGCAGTATTTT	CASSRRTRGTDTQYF
.	TRBV5-1	14	.	TRBJ2-7	TGCGCCAGCAGCTTGGGGGGCAGGGCACACGAGCAGTACTTC	CASSLGGRAHEQYF
TRBD1	TRBV4-1	17	.	TRBJ2-2	TGCGCCAGCAGATCCCCGGGACAGGGGACGAACACCGGGGAGCTGTTTTTT	CASRSPGQGTNTGELFF
.	TRBV5-1	13	.	TRBJ1-2	TGCGCCAGCAGCTTTATAACAGGCTATGGCTACACCTTC	CASSFITGYGYTF
.	TRBV19	13	.	TRBJ1-1	TGTGCCAGTAGTTTGACAGTGAACACTGAAGCTTTCTTT	CASSLTVNTEAFF
TRBD2	TRBV15	17	.	TRBJ2-3	TGTGCCACCAGCAGAGATAACCGAGCGGGAGGAGCAGATACGCAGTATTTT	CATSRDNRAGGADTQYF
TRBD2	TRBV12-5	16	.	TRBJ2-1	TGTGCTAGTGGTTTGTGGGTTAGCGGGAGCCCTAATGAGCAGTTCTTC	CASGLWVSGSPNEQFF
.	TRBV24-1	13	.	TRBJ2-5	TGTGCCACCAGGCAAATCCCGAGGGAGACCCAGTACTTC	CATRQIPRETQYF
TRBD1	TRBV7-9	15	.	TRBJ2-2	TGTGCCAGCAGCCCCACCGGGACAGCCTACGGGGAGCTGTTTTTT	CASSPTGTAYGELFF
TRBD1	TRBV19	15	.	TRBJ2-3	TGTGCCAGTAGCCGGACAGGGAAGAACACAGATACGCAGTATTTT	CASSRTGKNTDTQYF
TRBD2	TRBV7-9	16	.	TRBJ2-1	TGTGCCAGCAGCCCCCCTCCACTAGCGGGGGACAATGAGCAGTTCTTC	CASSPPPLAGDNEQFF
TRBD1	TRBV4-1	12	.	TRBJ1-2	TGCGCCAGCAGCCCTATGGGACAGGGGGCCGCCTTC	CASSPMGQGAAF
.	TRBV11-3	13	.	TRBJ2-3	TGTGCCAGCAGCTTACTAGACACAGATACGCAGTATTTT	CASSLLDTDTQYF
.	TRBV30	12	once	TRBJ2-2	TGTGCCTGGAGCAGGATCGCCGGGGAGCTGTTTTTT	CAWSRIAGELFF
TRBD1	TRBV2	15	.	TRBJ2-7	TGTGCCAGCACCTTGGAGGGACAGGGGGCGAGAGAGCAGTACTTC	CASTLEGQGAREQYF
.	TRBV5-5	14	.	TRBJ1-6	TGTGCCAGCAGCCCCACAGGTCCCAATTCACCCCTCCACTTT	CASSPTGPNSPLHF
TRBD1	TRBV2	13	.	TRBJ1-6	TGTGCCAGCAGGACAGGGGATAATTCACCCCTCCACTTT	CASRTGDNSPLHF
TRBD2	TRBV23-1	15	.	TRBJ2-3	TGCGCCAGCAGTCCCCGACTAGCGGACACAGATACGCAGTATTTT	CASSPRLADTDTQYF
.	TRBV30	13	.	TRBJ1-5	TGTGCCTGGAGTACTGCTGGCAATCAGCCCCAGCATTTT	CAWSTAGNQPQHF
TRBD2	TRBV5-1	15	.	TRBJ2-2	TGCGCCAGCAGTTGGGGACTAGCGGGCACCGGGGAGCTGTTTTTT	CASSWGLAGTGELFF
.	TRBV6-2/TRBV6-3	15	once	TRBJ2-3	TGTGCCAGCAGCGACGCAGCGGACCTCACAGATACGCAGTATTTT	CASSDAADLTDTQYF
TRBD1	TRBV18	17	.	TRBJ2-3	TGTGCCAGCTCACCCCTTCGACAGGGCCATAGCACAGATACGCAGTATTTT	CASSPLRQGHSTDTQYF
.	TRBV20-1	13	once	TRBJ1-4	TGCAGTGCTAGTGGAGCCGTCAGCGGAAAACTGTTTTTT	CSASGAVSGKLFF
.	TRBV18	13	.	TRBJ1-2	TGTGCCAGCTTTGCGGACAGATTCTATGGCTACACCTTC	CASFADRFYGYTF
TRBD1	TRBV6-5	12	.	TRBJ1-1	TGTGCCAGCCATGGGACAGTTCCTGAAGCTTTCTTT	CASHGTVPEAFF
.	TRBV29-1	12	.	TRBJ1-2	TGCAGCGTCGGGGACAAGAACTATGGCTACACCTTC	CSVGDKNYGYTF
TRBD1	TRBV19	13	once	TRBJ1-2	TGTGCCACCCTGGGACAGTCAGAGGATGGCTACACCTTC	CATLGQSEDGYTF
TRBD2	TRBV28	17	.	TRBJ2-1	TGTGCCAGCAGTCTCCCTCGGACTAGCGGGAGTTACAATGAGCAGTTCTTC	CASSLPRTSGSYNEQFF
.	TRBV19	14	.	TRBJ2-1	TGTGCCAGTAGTAAGCTAGATGCGGTGTATGAGCAGTTCTTC	CASSKLDAVYEQFF
.	TRBV3-1/TRBV3-2	14	few	TRBJ2-7	TGTGCCAGCAGCCTTACCGTGAGCTCCTACGAGCAGTACTTC	CASSLTVSSYEQYF
TRBD1	TRBV7-2	14	.	TRBJ1-5	TGTGCCAGCAGCCGGGACAGCGGCAATCAGCCCCAGCATTTT	CASSRDSGNQPQHF
.	TRBV9	15	.	TRBJ2-1	TGTGCCAGCAGCGTAGCTATGGGGCTCGAGAATGAGCAGTTCTTC	CASSVAMGLENEQFF
.	TRBV9	18	.	TRBJ2-3	TGTGCCAGCAGCGTAGAGTTCTGGGGCGCCTCTAGCACAGATACGCAGTATTTT	CASSVEFWGASSTDTQYF
TRBD2	TRBV9	17	.	TRBJ2-3	TGTGCCAGCAGCGGAATTCTAGCGGGAGATGGCACAGATACGCAGTATTTT	CASSGILAGDGTDTQYF
.	TRBV4-1	15	.	TRBJ2-3	TGCGCCAGCAGCCAAGATGCCGGGAGCACAGATACGCAGTATTTT	CASSQDAGSTDTQYF
.	TRBV12-3/TRBV12-4	13	.	TRBJ1-5	TGTGCCAGCAGTTCCGGAGGCAATCAGCCCCAGCATTTT	CASSSGGNQPQHF
.	TRBV18	15	.	TRBJ1-5	TGTGCCAGCTCTACCGGGAGAAATAGCAATCAGCCCCAGCATTTT	CASSTGRNSNQPQHF
.	TRBV5-1	15	.	TRBJ2-1	TGCGCCAGCCGTCTAACGGGACTTCCCACCAATGAGCAGTTCTTC	CASRLTGLPTNEQFF